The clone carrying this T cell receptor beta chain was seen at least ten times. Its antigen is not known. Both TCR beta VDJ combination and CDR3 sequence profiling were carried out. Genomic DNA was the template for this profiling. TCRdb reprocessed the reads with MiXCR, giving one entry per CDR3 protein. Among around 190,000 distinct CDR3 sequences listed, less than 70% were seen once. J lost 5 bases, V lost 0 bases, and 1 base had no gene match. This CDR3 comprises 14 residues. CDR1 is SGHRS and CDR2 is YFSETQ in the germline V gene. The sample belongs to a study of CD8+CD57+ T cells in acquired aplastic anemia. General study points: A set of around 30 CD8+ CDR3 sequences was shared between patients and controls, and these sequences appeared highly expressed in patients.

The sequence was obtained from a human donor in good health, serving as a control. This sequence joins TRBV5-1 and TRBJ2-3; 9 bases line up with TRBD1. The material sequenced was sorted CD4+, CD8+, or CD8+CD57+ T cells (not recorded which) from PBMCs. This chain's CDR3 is CASSLEGQGDTQYF. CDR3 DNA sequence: TGCGCCAGCAGCTTGGAGGGACAGGGAGATACGCAGTATTTT.